This TCR beta chain was identified during a study of blood T cell repertoires in COVID-19. Source study methods: The assay estimated nucleated cells by amplifying reference gene primers. Libraries were prepared by immunoSEQ multiplex PCR; TCRdb keeps only in-frame clonotypes and omits some of them. V, J and clone size were drawn from that table, and D and trimming were deduced from the DNA. The sample records 150,000 to 200,000 clones, more than 75% being singletons. This clone was detected a few times. The origin of this receptor is a woman aged 45-59 years with acute COVID-19. Sequenced: PBMCs or T cells enriched from blood (not recorded which).

CDR3: CASRTANTGELFF. The CDR3, as DNA: TGCGCCAGCAGGACTGCGAACACCGGGGAGCTGTTTTTT. The V and J genes are TRBV5-1 and TRBJ2-2; no firm D call. CDR1 and CDR2 from the germline V gene are SGHRS and YFSETQ. This CDR3 has 13 residues. Trimming removed 5 bases at V and 0 bases at J, with 5 bases between.